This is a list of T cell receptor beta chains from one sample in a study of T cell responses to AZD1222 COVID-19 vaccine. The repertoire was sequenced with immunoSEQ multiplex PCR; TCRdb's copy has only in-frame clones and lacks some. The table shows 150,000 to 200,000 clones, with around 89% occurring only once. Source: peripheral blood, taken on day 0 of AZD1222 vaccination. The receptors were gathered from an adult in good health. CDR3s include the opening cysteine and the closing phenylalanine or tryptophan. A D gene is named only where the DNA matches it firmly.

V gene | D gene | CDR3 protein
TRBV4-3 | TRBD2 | CASSLDLTSGSYNEQFF
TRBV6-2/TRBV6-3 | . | CASSYGTRNLRGGYTF
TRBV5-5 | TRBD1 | CASSFGQENQPQHF
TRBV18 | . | CASSPFPTGEEYF
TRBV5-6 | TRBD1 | CASSSQGQKSSYEQYF
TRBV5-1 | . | CASSLVGGDTEAFF
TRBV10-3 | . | CAISETTGKDNQPQHF
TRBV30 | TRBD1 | CAWSKDRGRWETQYF
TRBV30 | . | CAWTALVNTEAFF
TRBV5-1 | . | CASSLRSRTEYSNQPQHF
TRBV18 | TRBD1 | CASSPQGANGYTF
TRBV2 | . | CASMITSTDTQYF
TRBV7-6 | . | CASSLKRDSPLHF
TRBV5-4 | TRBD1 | CASSVAGTGYSPLHF
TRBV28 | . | CASSFLLPKSYEQYF
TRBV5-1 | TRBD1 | CASSGRTGTNEKLFF
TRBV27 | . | CASSPALGGGYGYTF
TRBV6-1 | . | CASSAAEAPVLEYGYTF
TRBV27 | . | CASSGHRVNTGELFF
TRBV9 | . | CASSADTGMGNQPQHF
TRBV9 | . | CASSVEGPYSGNTIYF
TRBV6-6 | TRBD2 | CASSAAGTSGTGELFF
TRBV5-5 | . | CASSFDSPRNEQYF
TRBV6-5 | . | CASTRGAEAGNTIYF
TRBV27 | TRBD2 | CASSLWASGGEQFF
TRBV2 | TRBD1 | CASSEEGAVSNYGYTF
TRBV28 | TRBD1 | CASSAGGGTEAFF
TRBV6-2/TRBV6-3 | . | CASSYTGASSYEQYF
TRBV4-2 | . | CASSQARGITF
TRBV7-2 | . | CASSLFSGSSQPQHF
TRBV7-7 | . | CASSLGVNEKLFF
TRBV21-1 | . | CASGVRAFGNSPLHF
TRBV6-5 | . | CASSYSGGTDTQYF
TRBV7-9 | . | CASSLDLRQLHGYTF
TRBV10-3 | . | CAIRGDTSYEQYF
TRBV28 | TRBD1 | CASRDRLVSSTYEQYF
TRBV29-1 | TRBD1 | CSVDTGQGRPQHF
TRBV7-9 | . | CASSTAGTFYGYTF
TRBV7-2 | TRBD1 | CASSLFGQGAKQYF
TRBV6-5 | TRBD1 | CASDRDRVYEQYF